Each of the 6 T cell receptor beta chains below was sequenced from the same sample in a study of cytomegalovirus exposure and HLA in healthy donors. The PCR had 60 Vbeta and 13 Jbeta primers. TCRdb's table, derived via immunoSEQ multiplex PCR, lists solely in-frame clones and lacks some. The profile shows around 110,000 clones, 75% to 85% of them singletons. The sequenced sample consisted of PBMCs. These receptors were obtained from a man aged 45-65 years in good health and CMV-seronegative.

This clone was seen once. The chain employs TRBV6-6 and TRBJ1-4; 8 positions match TRBD1. From germline, CDR1 is MNHNY and CDR2 SVGAGI (reference sequence). CDR3 length: 14 residues. With V trimmed by 2 bases and J by 7 bases, 3 bases remained unmatched. CDR3 in amino acids: CASSYADRVEKLFF. CDR3 nucleotide sequence: TGTGCCAGCAGTTACGCGGACAGGGTTGAAAAACTGTTTTTT.

CDR3: CSVETLSSYNEQFF. The CDR3 DNA follows: TGCAGCGTTGAAACTTTGAGCTCCTACAATGAGCAGTTCTTC. This sequence joins TRBV29-1 and TRBJ2-1; D is undetermined. Trimming pared 2 bases from V and 0 bases from J, leaving 8 bases between. The CDR3 has 14 amino acids. Germline CDR1 SQVTM, CDR2 ANQGSEA.

The chain has TRBV9 and TRBJ2-2; possible D gene TRBD2, 6 bases. Trimming pared 0 bases from V and 6 bases from J, leaving 9 bases between. The CDR3 covers 14 residues. Germline CDR1 SGDLS, CDR2 YYNGEE. As DNA, the CDR3 is TGTGCCAGCAGCGTAGCGGGGGATTCCGGGGAGCTGTTTTTT. Translation gives CASSVAGDSGELFF.

V usage is TRBV29-1 and J usage is TRBJ1-2; 8 bases are a match to TRBD1. The CDR3 has 11 residues. CDR1 and CDR2 (germline): SQVTM, ANQGSEA. With V trimmed by 7 bases and J by 12 bases, 10 bases remained unmatched. DNA for the CDR3: TGCAGCGGGGGGACAGGACCCGGCCACACCTTC. Residues: CSGGTGPGHTF. Using reference TRBV29-1 and TRBJ1-2 for the parts outside the CDR3, the full variable domain is SAVISQKPSRDICQRGTSLTIQCQVDSQVTMMFWYRQQPGQSLTLIATANQGSEATYESGFVIDKFPISRPNLTFSTLTVSNMSPEDSSIYLCSGGTGPGHTFGSGTRLTVV.

This clone was seen a few times. The CDR3 loop is CSARSVETQYF. The CDR3 DNA reads TGCAGTGCTAGAAGCGTGGAGACCCAGTACTTC. The J gene is TRBJ2-5, the V gene TRBV20-1; no clear D. The CDR3 length is 11 residues. Trimming took 2 bases from V and 5 from J, leaving 6 bases between them. The germline V gene encodes CDR1 DFQATT and CDR2 SNEGSKA (reference sequence).

The genes are TRBV7-2 and TRBJ1-6; no clear D. The CDR3 is 13 amino acids. Germline loops: CDR1 SGHTA, CDR2 FQGNSA. V lost 1 base and J 12 bases, leaving 10 bases between the germline ends. CDR3 in amino acids: CASSLDSIRPLHF. The CDR3 bases are TGTGCCAGCAGCTTAGATAGCATCCGACCCCTCCACTTT.